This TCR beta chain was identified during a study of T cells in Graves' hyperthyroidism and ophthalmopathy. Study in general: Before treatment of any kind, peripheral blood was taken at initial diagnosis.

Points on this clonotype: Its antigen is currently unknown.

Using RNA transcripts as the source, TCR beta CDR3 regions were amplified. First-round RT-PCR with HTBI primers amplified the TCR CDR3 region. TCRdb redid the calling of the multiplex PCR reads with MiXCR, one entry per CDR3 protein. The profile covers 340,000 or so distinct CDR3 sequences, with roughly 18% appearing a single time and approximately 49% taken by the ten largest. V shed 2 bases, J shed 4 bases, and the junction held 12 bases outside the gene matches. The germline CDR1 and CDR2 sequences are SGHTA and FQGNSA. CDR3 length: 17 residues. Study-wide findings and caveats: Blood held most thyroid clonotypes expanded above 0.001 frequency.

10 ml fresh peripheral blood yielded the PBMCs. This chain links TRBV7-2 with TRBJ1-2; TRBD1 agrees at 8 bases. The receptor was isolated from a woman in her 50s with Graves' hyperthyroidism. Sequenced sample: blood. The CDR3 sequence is CASSLMDRAAWAYGYTF. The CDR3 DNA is TGTGCCAGCAGCTTAATGGACAGGGCGGCCTGGGCCTATGGCTACACCTTC.